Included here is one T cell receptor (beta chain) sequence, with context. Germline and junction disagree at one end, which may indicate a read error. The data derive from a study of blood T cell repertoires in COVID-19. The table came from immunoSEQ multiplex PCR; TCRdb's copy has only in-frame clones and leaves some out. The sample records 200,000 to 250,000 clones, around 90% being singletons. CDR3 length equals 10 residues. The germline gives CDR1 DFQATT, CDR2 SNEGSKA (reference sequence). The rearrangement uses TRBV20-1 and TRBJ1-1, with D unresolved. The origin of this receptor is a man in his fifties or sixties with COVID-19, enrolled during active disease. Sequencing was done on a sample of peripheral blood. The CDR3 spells CSARPPTEIF. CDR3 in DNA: TGCAGTGCTAGACCCCCGACTGAGATCTTT.